These T cell receptor beta chains were read from a single sample in a study of blood T cells in healthy people across ages. TCRdb used MiXCR to reprocess the 5' RACE reads, holding one entry per CDR3 protein. Found here are about 1,800,000 distinct CDR3 sequences, over 25% of them singletons; the top ten hold 6.5% to 8.5%. The material sequenced was blood. The receptors shown here come from a woman in her 30s in good health. Both conserved end residues are part of each CDR3. The order of the fields is J gene, D gene, V gene, clone size, CDR3 protein, CDR3 DNA. A D gene is named only where the DNA matches it firmly. The size entry is marked missing in some rows and otherwise reads once, few, many or a size class.

TRBJ1-2	.	TRBV29-1	.	CSVEGLGGYTF	TGCAGCGTTGAAGGGCTAGGGGGCTACACCTTC
TRBJ2-1	TRBD2	TRBV9	.	CASSGTSGAGDEQFF	TGTGCCAGCAGCGGGACTAGCGGGGCGGGGGATGAGCAGTTCTTC
TRBJ1-1	.	TRBV2	.	CASSEEGFRENTEAFF	TGTGCCAGCAGTGAAGAGGGCTTTCGGGAGAACACTGAAGCTTTCTTT
TRBJ1-5	TRBD1	TRBV20-1	.	CSAKRTGYQPQHF	TGCAGTGCTAAACGGACAGGCTATCAGCCCCAGCATTTT
TRBJ2-1	.	TRBV7-9	few	CASSFYAFPSYNEQFF	TGTGCCAGCAGCTTTTATGCTTTCCCCTCCTACAATGAGCAGTTCTTC
TRBJ2-3	.	TRBV18	.	CASSYRQNTQYF	TGTGCCAGCTCATATCGACAGAATACGCAGTATTTT
TRBJ1-1	TRBD1	TRBV12-3/TRBV12-4	once	CASSPTYGQGRDTEACF	TGTGCCAGCAGTCCTACGTACGGACAGGGGAGGGACACTGAAGCTTGCTTT
TRBJ1-1	TRBD1	TRBV5-1	once	CASSWGPGTGNTEAFF	TGCGCCAGCAGCTGGGGGCCCGGGACAGGGAACACTGAAGCTTTCTTT
TRBJ1-4	.	TRBV20-1	few	CGARGPGGKLFF	TGCGGTGCTAGAGGGCCAGGAGGAAAACTGTTTTTT
TRBJ1-1	TRBD1	TRBV2	.	CASRDRVTNTEAFF	TGTGCCAGCAGGGACAGGGTAACGAACACTGAAGCTTTCTTT
TRBJ2-7	.	TRBV7-9	few	CASSMTDYEQYF	TGTGCCAGCAGCATGACAGACTACGAGCAGTACTTC
TRBJ2-1	.	TRBV5-5	.	CASSFRRGYSYNEQFF	TGTGCCAGCAGCTTCCGGCGGGGTTACTCCTACAATGAGCAGTTCTTC
TRBJ2-1	.	TRBV5-1	few	CASSLLTEGYEQFF	TGCGCCAGCAGCTTGTTGACGGAGGGATATGAGCAGTTCTTC
TRBJ1-4	.	TRBV15	many	CATSSGQFGEKLFF	TGTGCCACCAGCAGCGGACAGTTCGGGGAAAAACTGTTTTTT
TRBJ2-3	TRBD2	TRBV10-3	.	CAISAGTSGGADTQYF	TGTGCCATCAGTGCAGGGACTAGCGGGGGAGCAGATACGCAGTATTTT
TRBJ2-1	.	TRBV20-1	many	CSASPPGEQFF	TGCAGTGCTAGTCCTCCAGGCGAGCAGTTCTTC
TRBJ2-3	TRBD2	TRBV7-9	.	CASSFPQGAGDYTDTQYF	TGTGCCAGCAGCTTCCCGCAAGGAGCGGGGGATTACACAGATACGCAGTATTTT
TRBJ1-6	.	TRBV5-1	few	CASRLASSYNSPLHF	TGCGCCAGCAGGCTAGCCAGCTCCTATAATTCACCCCTCCACTTT
TRBJ2-7	.	TRBV5-1	many	CASSTAPDVSYEQYF	TGCGCCAGCAGCACAGCTCCGGACGTCTCCTACGAGCAGTACTTC
TRBJ1-2	TRBD1	TRBV5-6	.	CASSWTGEHYGYTF	TGTGCCAGCAGCTGGACAGGGGAGCACTATGGCTACACCTTC
TRBJ2-5	TRBD1	TRBV2	many	CASSRQGAETQYF	TGTGCCAGCAGCCGACAGGGGGCCGAGACCCAGTACTTC
TRBJ1-5	.	TRBV7-2	.	CASSLSYGGGTDTQHF	TGTGCCAGCAGCTTAAGTTACGGCGGGGGCACAGATACGCAGCATTTT
TRBJ1-4	.	TRBV29-1	many	CSVSGRANEKLFF	TGCAGCGTCTCGGGGCGGGCTAATGAAAAACTGTTTTTT
TRBJ2-1	TRBD1	TRBV18	.	CASSPAGGGYEQFF	TGTGCCAGCTCACCAGCAGGGGGTGGTTACGAGCAGTTCTTC
TRBJ2-1	TRBD1	TRBV5-1	.	CASSPEDRGRNEQFF	TGCGCCAGCAGCCCGGAGGACAGGGGCCGCAATGAGCAGTTCTTC
TRBJ2-6	TRBD1	TRBV12-3/TRBV12-4	few	CASTSGGGFSGANVLTF	TGTGCCAGCACCTCAGGGGGCGGTTTCTCTGGGGCCAACGTCCTGACTTTC
TRBJ2-1	TRBD2	TRBV11-2	many	CASSPSGSVYNEQFF	TGTGCCAGCAGCCCCAGCGGGAGTGTCTACAATGAGCAGTTCTTC
TRBJ2-7	.	TRBV3-1	few	CASSQVSDRPYEQYF	TGTGCCAGCAGCCAGGTGTCGGACAGACCCTACGAGCAGTACTTC
TRBJ2-7	TRBD2	TRBV20-1	.	CSARYGSGNFGPASYEQYF	TGCAGTGCTAGATATGGTAGCGGGAACTTCGGCCCCGCCTCCTACGAGCAGTACTTC
TRBJ2-7	.	TRBV6-6	.	CACSYRAAYEQYF	TGTGCCTGCAGTTACCGGGCAGCCTACGAGCAGTACTTC
TRBJ1-2	.	TRBV12-3/TRBV12-4	many	CASSPARDEANYGYTF	TGTGCCAGCAGCCCTGCCAGGGACGAAGCTAACTATGGCTACACCTTC
TRBJ2-5	TRBD2	TRBV7-2	.	CASSMRGGSETQYF	TGTGCCAGCAGCATGCGGGGGGGATCCGAGACCCAGTACTTC
TRBJ2-1	.	TRBV6-5	once	CASEEGAGGEQFF	TGTGCCAGCGAAGAAGGGGCTGGTGGTGAGCAGTTCTTC
TRBJ1-5	TRBD1	TRBV5-1	many	CASSEGTGYSNQPQHF	TGCGCCAGCAGCGAAGGGACAGGCTATAGCAATCAGCCCCAGCATTTT
TRBJ1-2	.	TRBV24-1	.	CATSQGGSGYTF	TGTGCCACCAGTCAAGGTGGCAGCGGCTACACCTTC
TRBJ1-2	.	TRBV12-3/TRBV12-4	.	CASTKGPGYYGYTF	TGTGCCAGCACTAAGGGGCCGGGGTACTATGGCTACACCTTC
TRBJ2-1	TRBD2	TRBV12-5	.	CASGSGLATNNEQFF	TGTGCTAGTGGCTCGGGACTAGCGACAAACAATGAGCAGTTCTTC
TRBJ2-4	.	TRBV7-2	few	CASSLVQQNIQYF	TGTGCCAGCAGCTTAGTGCAGCAAAACATTCAGTACTTC
TRBJ1-2	TRBD1	TRBV5-1	many	CASSSGQGWGYGYTF	TGCGCCAGCAGCTCGGGACAGGGTTGGGGCTATGGCTACACCTTC